The 7 T cell receptor beta chains listed next were all sequenced from one sample in a study of blood T cells in healthy people across ages. Using a J-beta primer mix together with a sample-barcoded 5' primer, a second PCR was run for roughly 6 to 12 cycles. TCRdb reprocessed the 5' RACE reads with MiXCR, giving one entry per CDR3 protein. This table holds approximately 900,000 distinct CDR3 sequences, around 48% found once. The sequenced sample was blood. These receptors originate from a man aged 25-45 years in good health.

This chain links TRBV6-2 or TRBV6-3 with TRBJ2-4; 9 nucleotides agree with TRBD1. Per germline, CDR1 MNHEY and CDR2 SVGEGT. V gave up 6 bases and J gave up 2 bases; unmatched junction bases: 14. CDR3 length: 18 amino acids. The CDR3 nucleotides read TGTGCCAGCAGCCGGGACAGGGACATTGGCAGTACCAAAAACATTCAGTACTTC. Protein product: CASSRDRDIGSTKNIQYF.

The chain combines TRBV14 with TRBJ2-5; D perhaps matches TRBD1 (6 bases). V was clipped by 2 bases and J by 13 bases, with 17 bases between them. The CDR3 has 13 amino acids. Germline V CDR1 and CDR2: SGHDN, FVKESK. In DNA, the CDR3 is TGTGCCAGCAGCCAATTCATCGCCGGGACACCGTACTTC. Its translation is CASSQFIAGTPYF.

The table lists this clonotype with a few counts. The CDR3 loop is CSVEASDLNYNEQFF. CDR3 nucleotides: TGCAGCGTTGAAGCGTCCGATTTGAACTACAATGAGCAGTTCTTC. The chain is built from TRBV29-1 and TRBJ2-1, with D uncertain. The CDR3 loop spans 15 amino acids. The V and J ends lost 1 base and 3 bases respectively, with 13 bases between them. Germline-derived CDR1 and CDR2 are SQVTM and ANQGSEA.

This chain joins TRBV12-3 or TRBV12-4 and TRBJ2-4; 8 nucleotides line up with TRBD2. The J call could be wrong; TRBJ2-5 is a better fit for the DNA end. The CDR3 runs to 12 residues. In nucleotides, the CDR3 is TGTGCCAGCAGACTAGCGGTGGAGACCCAGTACTTC. It is translated as CASRLAVETQYF.

This clonotype was seen only a few times. The CDR3 here is CASSSQGASSTDTQYF. DNA for the CDR3: TGTGCCAGCAGCTCACAGGGGGCGTCAAGCACAGATACGCAGTATTTT. This sequence joins TRBV7-2 and TRBJ2-3, with TRBD1 matching 9 bases. V trimming: 4 bases; J trimming: 0 bases; junction bases outside the gene matches: 5. Germline V gene sequence: CDR1 SGHTA, CDR2 FQGNSA. This CDR3 spans 16 amino acids.

The J gene is TRBJ2-1, the V gene TRBV18, with D possibly TRBD2 on 5 matching bases. Germline V gene data show CDR1 as KGHSH and CDR2 as LQKENI. Trimming stripped 0 bases from V and 9 bases from J, with 9 bases between. CDR3 length: 13 amino acids. CDR3 residues: CASSPPLRVEQFF. The CDR3 DNA sequence: TGTGCCAGCTCACCACCGCTGCGGGTTGAGCAGTTCTTC.

This clonotype was recorded a few times. The chain recombines TRBV14 with TRBJ2-1, with D tentatively TRBD1 (6 bases). Germline V gene data show CDR1 as SGHDN and CDR2 as FVKESK. Trimming removed 4 bases at V and 8 bases at J, with 24 bases between. CDR3 length: 17 residues. The CDR3 protein is CASSRSLGQRVRDEQFF. Written as DNA, the CDR3 is TGTGCCAGCAGCCGAAGTTTAGGACAGAGGGTTAGGGATGAGCAGTTCTTC. Together with reference TRBV14 and TRBJ2-1, the CDR3 gives the full variable domain: EAGVTQFPSHSVIEKGQTVTLRCDPISGHDNLYWYRRVMGKEIKFLLHFVKESKQDESGMPNNRFLAERTGGTYSTLKVQPAELEDSGVYFCASSRSLGQRVRDEQFFGPGTRLTVL.